The TCR beta chain described here comes from a study of metastatic and nonmetastatic thyroid tumors (TCRdb year 2020). Concerning the study at large: The researchers compared repertoires between peripheral blood samples and tumor or nodule tissue samples from patients with malignant or benign thyroid disease. Here is what the overall study found, with its caveats: In both blood and tumor samples, malignant tumors were reported to have significantly higher TCR beta diversity than benign nodules.

No patient had received any treatment before thyroid surgery. Patient clinical samples collected from about 2011 to 2018 were retrospectively analysed using T-cell receptor beta sequencing. Library preparation was by PCR. The sequencer was an Illumina HiSeq 4000. The TCR beta-chain CDR3 region of each patient was profiled by high-throughput sequencing. Turning to the authors' computational methods: CDR3 differences across clinicopathological groups were used to build a classifier for discriminating distant-metastatic papillary thyroid cancer patients. The Shannon index was used to measure repertoire diversity, and the Morisita-Horn index was used to measure how similar tumor and blood repertoires were. In-frame beta chains were kept once TCRdb had trimmed the public reads at Q25 with fastp and called clones with MiXCR. Here the V and J calls rest on TCRdb's processing, not on the authors' analysis. This sample comprises nearly 35,000 clones, approximately 19% of them detected only once. Under 8.5% of the sample is taken by the ten largest.

Trimming takes 6 bases from V and 1 base from J, and the germline ends sit 12 bases apart. The CDR3, from cysteine to phenylalanine, totals 14 residues. CDR3 DNA only is kept here, 42 bases in frame from base 1. The germline V gene yields KGHSH for CDR1 and LQKENI for CDR2. This clone was picked up many times. No cognate antigen has been identified for it. Base-call qualities are not available, and no considerably larger clone is one nucleotide away. The chain is assembled from TRBV18 and TRBJ1-1; a confident D gene designation cannot be given. Source material: blood. This sequence was found in a female donor with papillary thyroid cancer or a benign thyroid nodule (not recorded which). Some clones in this sample may be carry-over from other donors' samples. CDR3 sequence: CASSTHGSNTEAFF. The DNA reads TGTGCCAGCTCCACCCACGGGTCGAACACTGAAGCTTTCTTT.